These T cell receptor beta chains were read from a single sample in a study of blood T cell repertoires in COVID-19. Profiled with immunoSEQ multiplex PCR; TCRdb holds only in-frame clones, not every one. The sample has 260,000 or so clones; over 70% are singletons. The specimen sequenced was peripheral blood. These receptors were collected from a human donor in a cohort sampled during active COVID-19. The CDR3 runs from the conserved cysteine through the conserved F or W. D genes are given only for firm matches. Rows give clone size only sometimes, using once, few, many, or a class for an expanded clone.

j_call: TRBJ2-3
v_call: TRBV4-1
d_call: TRBD2
clone_size: NA
cdr3_aa: CASSQDVLSGRPRGTQYF
cdr3_nt: TGCGCCAGCAGCCAAGATGTCCTGAGCGGGAGGCCTCGGGGTACGCAGTATTTT

j_call: TRBJ1-2
v_call: TRBV5-4
d_call: TRBD1
clone_size: NA
cdr3_aa: CASSLGPGGSDGYTF
cdr3_nt: TGTGCCAGCAGCTTGGGACCAGGGGGTTCAGATGGCTACACCTTC

j_call: TRBJ2-7
v_call: TRBV6-5
d_call: NA
clone_size: NA
cdr3_aa: CASRRDSYEQYF
cdr3_nt: TGTGCCAGCAGGAGGGATTCGTACGAGCAGTACTTC

j_call: TRBJ2-7
v_call: TRBV6-1
d_call: TRBD2
clone_size: few
cdr3_aa: CASSVGLAGANYEQYF
cdr3_nt: TGTGCCAGCAGTGTCGGACTAGCGGGGGCTAACTACGAGCAGTACTTC

j_call: TRBJ1-5
v_call: TRBV19
d_call: NA
clone_size: NA
cdr3_aa: CASSMRQFNQPQHF
cdr3_nt: TGTGCCAGTAGTATGAGGCAGTTTAATCAGCCCCAGCATTTT

j_call: TRBJ1-3
v_call: TRBV7-9
d_call: TRBD1
clone_size: few
cdr3_aa: CASSLTGGKGNTIYF
cdr3_nt: TGTGCCAGCAGCTTAACAGGGGGAAAAGGAAACACCATATATTTT

j_call: TRBJ2-1
v_call: TRBV7-2
d_call: TRBD2
clone_size: NA
cdr3_aa: CASSLVAGSGEQFF
cdr3_nt: TGTGCCAGCAGCTTAGTAGCGGGGAGTGGTGAGCAGTTCTTC

j_call: TRBJ2-5
v_call: TRBV27
d_call: NA
clone_size: NA
cdr3_aa: CGEEEFIEETQYF
cdr3_nt: TGTGGTGAGGAAGAATTTATAGAAGAGACCCAGTACTTC

j_call: TRBJ1-1
v_call: TRBV10-3
d_call: TRBD1
clone_size: NA
cdr3_aa: CASRGRGNTEAFF
cdr3_nt: TGTGCTAGCAGGGGGCGCGGGAACACTGAAGCTTTCTTT

j_call: TRBJ1-2
v_call: TRBV24-1
d_call: TRBD1
clone_size: NA
cdr3_aa: CATSDPDRDYGYTF
cdr3_nt: TGTGCCACCAGTGACCCCGACAGGGACTATGGCTACACCTTC

j_call: TRBJ2-2
v_call: TRBV9
d_call: NA
clone_size: NA
cdr3_aa: CASSVRLLANTGELFF
cdr3_nt: TGTGCCAGCAGCGTAAGACTTCTCGCGAACACCGGGGAGCTGTTTTTT

j_call: TRBJ1-5
v_call: TRBV6-1
d_call: NA
clone_size: NA
cdr3_aa: CASSEAGRNQPQHF
cdr3_nt: TGTGCCAGCAGTGAAGCGGGGCGGAATCAGCCCCAGCATTTT

j_call: TRBJ2-7
v_call: TRBV7-8
d_call: NA
clone_size: NA
cdr3_aa: CASSPGGTYYEQYF
cdr3_nt: TGTGCCAGCAGCCCAGGGGGGACCTACTACGAGCAGTACTTC

j_call: TRBJ1-4
v_call: TRBV28
d_call: TRBD1
clone_size: NA
cdr3_aa: CATSPGQGYEKLFF
cdr3_nt: TGTGCCACCAGCCCGGGACAGGGATATGAAAAACTGTTTTTT

j_call: TRBJ2-2
v_call: TRBV11-3
d_call: NA
clone_size: NA
cdr3_aa: CASSVTNTGELFF
cdr3_nt: TGTGCCAGCAGCGTCACGAACACCGGGGAGCTGTTTTTT

j_call: TRBJ1-1
v_call: TRBV29-1
d_call: NA
clone_size: NA
cdr3_aa: CSVEGENTEAFF
cdr3_nt: TGCAGCGTTGAAGGAGAGAACACTGAAGCTTTCTTT

j_call: TRBJ2-2
v_call: TRBV9
d_call: TRBD2
clone_size: NA
cdr3_aa: CASSVVASGNTGELFF
cdr3_nt: TGTGCCAGCAGCGTAGTGGCTAGCGGGAACACCGGGGAGCTGTTTTTT

j_call: TRBJ1-4
v_call: TRBV18
d_call: NA
clone_size: NA
cdr3_aa: CASSLTGYTNEKLFF
cdr3_nt: TGTGCCAGCTCACTCACAGGGTATACTAATGAAAAACTGTTTTTT

j_call: TRBJ2-7
v_call: TRBV2
d_call: NA
clone_size: few
cdr3_aa: CASSAQGYEQYF
cdr3_nt: TGTGCCAGCAGTGCTCAGGGTTACGAGCAGTACTTC

j_call: TRBJ1-5
v_call: TRBV10-3
d_call: TRBD1
clone_size: NA
cdr3_aa: CAISGAPGTANSNQPQHF
cdr3_nt: TGTGCCATCAGTGGTGCCCCTGGGACAGCGAATAGCAATCAGCCCCAGCATTTT

j_call: TRBJ1-5
v_call: TRBV9
d_call: NA
clone_size: NA
cdr3_aa: CASSAGGQGYNQPQHF
cdr3_nt: TGTGCCAGCAGCGCGGGGGGGCAAGGGTACAATCAGCCCCAGCATTTT

j_call: TRBJ1-3
v_call: TRBV15
d_call: NA
clone_size: NA
cdr3_aa: CATSRGQGIGNTIYF
cdr3_nt: TGTGCCACCAGCAGAGGTCAGGGAATTGGAAACACCATATATTTT

j_call: TRBJ2-5
v_call: TRBV24-1
d_call: TRBD2
clone_size: NA
cdr3_aa: CATSDLGISGGQETQYF
cdr3_nt: TGTGCCACCAGTGATTTAGGGATTAGCGGGGGGCAAGAGACCCAGTACTTC

j_call: TRBJ1-5
v_call: TRBV18
d_call: NA
clone_size: NA
cdr3_aa: CASSPSTAGNQPQHF
cdr3_nt: TGTGCCAGCTCGCCTTCGACAGCAGGGAATCAGCCCCAGCATTTT

j_call: TRBJ1-2
v_call: TRBV18
d_call: TRBD1
clone_size: NA
cdr3_aa: CASSGTGNGYTF
cdr3_nt: TGTGCCAGCTCTGGGACAGGGAATGGCTACACCTTC

j_call: TRBJ1-3
v_call: TRBV7-2
d_call: NA
clone_size: NA
cdr3_aa: CASSLSAGQSSGNTIYF
cdr3_nt: TGTGCCAGCAGCTTATCCGCCGGACAGAGCTCTGGAAACACCATATATTTT

j_call: TRBJ1-2
v_call: TRBV19
d_call: TRBD1
clone_size: once
cdr3_aa: CASSIDQGGVHGYTF
cdr3_nt: TGTGCCAGTAGTATAGATCAGGGGGGTGTCCATGGCTACACCTTC

j_call: TRBJ1-5
v_call: TRBV2
d_call: NA
clone_size: NA
cdr3_aa: CASDSTYSNQPQHF
cdr3_nt: TGTGCCAGCGACAGTACGTATAGCAATCAGCCCCAGCATTTT

j_call: TRBJ1-3
v_call: TRBV7-9
d_call: NA
clone_size: NA
cdr3_aa: CASSLQGSGNTIYF
cdr3_nt: TGTGCCAGCAGCTTACAGGGGTCTGGAAACACCATATATTTT

j_call: TRBJ1-5
v_call: TRBV27
d_call: TRBD1
clone_size: NA
cdr3_aa: CASSFGQGGNQPQHF
cdr3_nt: TGTGCCAGCAGTTTCGGACAGGGGGGAAATCAGCCCCAGCATTTT

j_call: TRBJ2-1
v_call: TRBV20-1
d_call: NA
clone_size: NA
cdr3_aa: CSGLLVYEQFF
cdr3_nt: TGCAGTGGTTTACTGGTCTATGAGCAGTTCTTC

j_call: TRBJ1-5
v_call: TRBV24-1
d_call: TRBD1
clone_size: NA
cdr3_aa: CATSDGTGGRNQPQHF
cdr3_nt: TGTGCCACCAGTGATGGGACAGGGGGCAGGAATCAGCCCCAGCATTTT

j_call: TRBJ1-6
v_call: TRBV28
d_call: NA
clone_size: NA
cdr3_aa: CASSLGRESPLHF
cdr3_nt: TGTGCCAGCAGTTTAGGGAGGGAGTCACCCCTCCACTTT

j_call: TRBJ2-1
v_call: TRBV19
d_call: NA
clone_size: NA
cdr3_aa: CASSIGQTYNEQFF
cdr3_nt: TGTGCCAGTAGTATAGGACAGACCTACAATGAGCAGTTCTTC

j_call: TRBJ1-3
v_call: TRBV5-1
d_call: TRBD1
clone_size: NA
cdr3_aa: CASSLGQGVGVYTIYF
cdr3_nt: TGCGCCAGCAGCCTAGGACAGGGCGTGGGTGTATACACCATATATTTT

j_call: TRBJ2-7
v_call: TRBV3-1/TRBV3-2
d_call: TRBD1
clone_size: NA
cdr3_aa: CASSNRGDTYEQYF
cdr3_nt: TGTGCCAGCAGCAACAGGGGGGATACGTACGAGCAGTACTTC

j_call: TRBJ1-5
v_call: TRBV5-1
d_call: NA
clone_size: NA
cdr3_aa: CASSLEGFHQPQHF
cdr3_nt: TGCGCCAGCAGCTTGGAGGGGTTTCATCAGCCCCAGCATTTT

j_call: TRBJ1-2
v_call: TRBV28
d_call: NA
clone_size: once
cdr3_aa: CAVGVSYGYTF
cdr3_nt: TGTGCCGTAGGGGTCTCCTATGGCTACACCTTC

j_call: TRBJ2-7
v_call: TRBV7-8
d_call: TRBD2
clone_size: NA
cdr3_aa: CASSFWGGFDEQYF
cdr3_nt: TGTGCCAGCAGCTTCTGGGGGGGTTTTGACGAGCAGTACTTC

j_call: TRBJ2-7
v_call: TRBV9
d_call: TRBD2
clone_size: NA
cdr3_aa: CASSVGSLAGAREQYF
cdr3_nt: TGTGCCAGCAGCGTAGGGTCCCTAGCGGGAGCCCGGGAGCAGTACTTC

j_call: TRBJ2-4
v_call: TRBV28
d_call: TRBD1
clone_size: NA
cdr3_aa: CASSSTGLVAKNIQYF
cdr3_nt: TGTGCCAGCAGTTCGACAGGGTTGGTAGCCAAAAACATTCAGTACTTC

j_call: TRBJ2-2
v_call: TRBV5-1
d_call: NA
clone_size: NA
cdr3_aa: CASSLEPGISAGELFF
cdr3_nt: TGCGCCAGCAGCTTGGAACCCGGGATATCCGCCGGGGAGCTGTTTTTT

j_call: TRBJ2-2
v_call: TRBV6-5
d_call: NA
clone_size: NA
cdr3_aa: CASSRGRGGELFF
cdr3_nt: TGTGCCAGCAGCAGGGGTCGTGGCGGGGAGCTGTTTTTT

j_call: TRBJ1-2
v_call: TRBV29-1
d_call: NA
clone_size: many
cdr3_aa: CSVEGGESYGYTF
cdr3_nt: TGCAGCGTTGAAGGGGGGGAGAGCTATGGCTACACCTTC

j_call: TRBJ1-6
v_call: TRBV7-8
d_call: TRBD1
clone_size: NA
cdr3_aa: CASSLAGQNSPLHF
cdr3_nt: TGTGCCAGCAGCTTAGCGGGACAGAATTCACCCCTCCACTTT

j_call: TRBJ2-1
v_call: TRBV6-5
d_call: NA
clone_size: NA
cdr3_aa: CASSKRGNEQFF
cdr3_nt: TGTGCCAGCAGTAAGAGGGGGAATGAGCAGTTCTTC

j_call: TRBJ2-3
v_call: TRBV6-5
d_call: TRBD1
clone_size: NA
cdr3_aa: CASTPDRGNTDTQYF
cdr3_nt: TGTGCCAGCACCCCCGACAGGGGGAACACAGATACGCAGTATTTT

j_call: TRBJ2-1
v_call: TRBV19
d_call: NA
clone_size: NA
cdr3_aa: CASSIGGMSYNEQFF
cdr3_nt: TGTGCCAGTAGTATTGGAGGGATGAGCTACAATGAGCAGTTCTTC

j_call: TRBJ2-5
v_call: TRBV5-1
d_call: NA
clone_size: NA
cdr3_aa: CASSPFTGSEETQYF
cdr3_nt: TGCGCCAGCAGCCCCTTTACCGGGAGCGAAGAGACCCAGTACTTC

j_call: TRBJ2-2
v_call: TRBV9
d_call: TRBD2
clone_size: once
cdr3_aa: CASSVVSGATGELFF
cdr3_nt: TGTGCCAGCAGCGTAGTTAGCGGGGCCACCGGGGAGCTGTTTTTT

j_call: TRBJ2-3
v_call: TRBV19
d_call: TRBD2
clone_size: NA
cdr3_aa: CASSIRGGAEDTQYF
cdr3_nt: TGTGCCAGTAGTATCCGGGGGGGGGCGGAAGATACGCAGTATTTT

j_call: TRBJ1-5
v_call: TRBV7-9
d_call: NA
clone_size: NA
cdr3_aa: CASSLVGGQQPQHF
cdr3_nt: TGTGCCAGCAGCTTAGTGGGGGGGCAACAGCCCCAGCATTTT

j_call: TRBJ1-2
v_call: TRBV29-1
d_call: NA
clone_size: NA
cdr3_aa: CRMPCRPQADGNYGYTF
cdr3_nt: TGCAGGATGCCTTGTCGGCCACAGGCCGACGGGAACTATGGCTACACCTTC

j_call: TRBJ2-2
v_call: TRBV3-1/TRBV3-2
d_call: TRBD2
clone_size: NA
cdr3_aa: CASSRSGLAGGELFF
cdr3_nt: TGTGCCAGCAGCCGTTCTGGGCTAGCGGGCGGGGAGCTGTTTTTT